This T cell receptor beta chain emerged from a study of blood T cell repertoires in COVID-19. Looking at the study overall: Sources were T cells, B-cell-depleted T cells, or PBMCs; the material itself was cDNA or gDNA.

The CDR3 consists of 14 residues. Germline V lookup: CDR1 SGHTS, CDR2 YDEGEE. Trimming pared 2 bases from V and 6 bases from J, leaving 12 bases between. Assay used: immunoSEQ multiplex PCR; TCRdb lists only in-frame clones, some missing. The data contain roughly 250,000 clones, approximately 80% of them singletons. The V call is TRBV5-8, the J call TRBJ1-5; D is perhaps TRBD1 (6 bases). This sequence originates from a woman of 80 years or more with active or convalescent COVID-19. Sequencing was done on a sample of peripheral blood. The CDR3 bases are TGTGCCAGCAGCTTTGGGGCAGGGGCTCAGCCCCAGCATTTT. As protein: CASSFGAGAQPQHF.